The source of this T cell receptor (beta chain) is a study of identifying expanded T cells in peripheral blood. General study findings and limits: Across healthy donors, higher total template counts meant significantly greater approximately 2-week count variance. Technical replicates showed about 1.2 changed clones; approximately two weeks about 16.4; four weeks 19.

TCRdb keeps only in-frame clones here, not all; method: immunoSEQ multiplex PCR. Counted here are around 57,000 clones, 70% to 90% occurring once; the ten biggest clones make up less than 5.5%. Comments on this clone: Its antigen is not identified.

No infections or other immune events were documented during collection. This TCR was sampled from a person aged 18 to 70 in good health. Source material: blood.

The CDR3, as DNA: TGTGCCAGCAGCTCAGGGTCTGGGGCCAACGTCCTGACTTTC. Translated, it gives CASSSGSGANVLTF. The chain has TRBV7-3 and TRBJ2-6; D may be TRBD1 (5 bases). From germline, CDR1 is SGHTA and CDR2 FQGTGA. Trimming took off 4 bases at V and 1 base at J, with 5 bases between the two ends. The CDR3 has 14 amino acids.